These 18 T cell receptor beta chains came from one sample sequenced in a study of blood T cells in healthy people across ages. Using a J-beta primer mix together with a sample-barcoded 5' primer, a second PCR was run for roughly 7 to 11 cycles. Each CDR3 protein is one row after TCRdb ran MiXCR on the 5' RACE reads. The data contain approximately 2,000,000 distinct CDR3 sequences, roughly two fifths of them singletons. The specimen was blood. These TCRs come from a human donor in good health.

This chain joins TRBV11-1 and TRBJ1-2; 8 bases are a match to TRBD1. Trimming cost V 3 bases and J 7 bases; bases outside gene matches: 7. The CDR3 totals 14 residues. The V gene's germline CDR1 is SGHAT and CDR2 FQDESV (reference sequence). The CDR3 protein is CASSLDRVGFGYTF. CDR3 nucleotides: TGTGCCAGCAGCTTGGACAGGGTCGGCTTTGGCTACACCTTC.

The V gene is TRBV7-2, the J gene TRBJ2-3; no clear D. Trimming removed 4 bases at V and 6 bases at J, with 14 bases between. The CDR3 runs 14 residues. Germline-derived CDR1 and CDR2 are SGHTA and FQGNSA. CDR3 bases: TGTGCCAGCAGCTCTAACGGCGGAGCGGATACGCAGTATTTT. Translation gives CASSSNGGADTQYF.

This clonotype was observed a handful of times. In DNA, the CDR3 is TGCAGTGCTAGACAGGGAACTGGCTACACCTTC. This codes for CSARQGTGYTF. The V gene is TRBV20-1, the J gene TRBJ1-2, with D maybe TRBD1 (5 bases). The CDR3 contains 11 residues. Germline-derived CDR1 and CDR2 are DFQATT and SNEGSKA (reference sequence). V dropped 2 bases and J dropped 7 bases, with 8 bases sitting between them.

The V gene is TRBV12-3 or TRBV12-4, the J gene TRBJ2-3, with a weak D call TRBD1 (6 bases). Trimming removed 3 bases at V and 3 bases at J, with 16 bases between. The CDR3 spans 16 residues. Written as DNA, the CDR3 is TGTGCCAGCAGTTTGGAACTGGGGGCCCAAACAGATACGCAGTATTTT. This translates into CASSLELGAQTDTQYF.

This CDR3 is CAIQGILSYEQYF. The CDR3, as DNA: TGTGCCATCCAGGGTATCCTCTCCTACGAGCAGTACTTC. The gene calls are TRBV10-3 and TRBJ2-7; maybe TRBD1 (5 bases). Trimming took off 8 bases at V and 0 bases at J, with 11 bases between the two ends. Looked up from germline, CDR1 is ENHRY and CDR2 is SYGVKD. There are 13 residues in the CDR3.

This clonotype came up a few times. The conserved phenylalanine or tryptophan is not found at the CDR3 terminus, so this likely reflects a read error. The chain joins TRBV18 to TRBJ2-3; 7 bases map to TRBD1. With 6 bases clipped from V and 7 bases from J, the junction kept 10 bases outside the gene matches. This CDR3 contains 14 residues. CDR1 and CDR2 (germline): KGHSH, LQKENI. The CDR3 protein is CASSPGQSLYTQYV. In DNA, the CDR3 is TGTGCCAGCTCTCCGGGACAGAGTCTTTATACGCAGTATGTT.

This clonotype was picked up many times. V is TRBV2 and J is TRBJ1-2; D gene ambiguous. CDR3 length: 13 amino acids. CDR1 SNHLY and CDR2 FYNNEI come from the germline V gene. Deletions cut 4 bases from V and 4 bases from J, with 10 bases between. CDR3 amino acids: CASSADGGYGYTF. The DNA of the CDR3 is TGTGCCAGCAGTGCGGACGGCGGCTATGGCTACACCTTC.

This sequence joins TRBV2 and TRBJ2-1; no clear D gene. Germline CDR1 reads SNHLY; CDR2 reads FYNNEI. CDR3 length: 10 amino acids. With 6 bases removed from V and 10 bases from J, the gap between germline ends came to 7 bases. The CDR3 loop reads CASRGIEQFF. CDR3 bases: TGTGCCAGCAGGGGAATAGAGCAGTTCTTC.

This rearrangement joins TRBV7-9 to TRBJ2-1; no clear D gene. Trimming cost V 5 bases and J 9 bases, with 8 bases left between them. Germline V gives CDR1 SEHNR, CDR2 FQNEAQ (reference sequence). CDR3 length: 11 residues. The CDR3 DNA sequence: TGTGCCAGCAGCCAACTTTCTGAGCAGTTCTTC. As protein: CASSQLSEQFF.

This clonotype has more than one count but fewer than ten. One end of the junction is discordant with germline, which a read error may explain. This rearrangement joins TRBV5-1 to TRBJ2-3; 8 bases agree with TRBD2. The CDR3 totals 15 residues. Germline V gives CDR1 SGHRS, CDR2 YFSETQ. CDR3 in DNA: TGCGCCAGCAGCTTGCCGGGGGGGTCGTCAGACACGCAGTATTTT. The encoded protein is CASSLPGGSSDTQYF.

V usage is TRBV5-4 and J usage is TRBJ2-7; 12 bases agree with TRBD1. Germline values: CDR1 SGHNT, CDR2 YYREEE (reference sequence). V was clipped by 4 bases and J by 6 bases; unmatched bases: 8. This CDR3 is built from 15 residues. CDR3 sequence (DNA): TGTGCCAGCAGCATCCCGGGACAGGGGGCGGGCGAGCAGTACTTC. It encodes CASSIPGQGAGEQYF.

The chain joins TRBV28 to TRBJ1-2; D unclear. This CDR3 comprises 13 residues. Trimming pared 7 bases from V and 2 bases from J, leaving 11 bases between. Looked up from germline, CDR1 is MDHEN and CDR2 is SYDVKM. The CDR3 nucleotides are TGTGCCAGCACCCACAACAGAAACTATGGCTACACCTTC. It specifies CASTHNRNYGYTF.

This clonotype appeared a single time. The rearrangement links TRBV9 to TRBJ1-1; the D is unclear. The germline V and J ends were trimmed by 3 bases and 3 bases, with 21 bases remaining between them. This CDR3 has 17 residues. The germline gives CDR1 SGDLS, CDR2 YYNGEE. CDR3 residues: CASSALNLGLRDTEAFF. The CDR3 nucleotides are TGTGCCAGCAGCGCCCTTAACCTCGGGCTCCGAGACACTGAAGCTTTCTTT.

The chain couples TRBV28 to TRBJ1-2; tentatively, D is TRBD1 (5 bases). The CDR3 is made up of 13 amino acids. Trimming shortened V by 5 bases and J by 8 bases, and 15 bases separated the two germline ends. Per germline, CDR1 MDHEN and CDR2 SYDVKM. For the CDR3, the DNA is TGTGCCAGCAGTCATCAGGGTATGAGGGGCTACACCTTC. Translating it yields CASSHQGMRGYTF.

The chain couples TRBV5-1 to TRBJ1-4; D unresolved. The CDR3 has 14 residues. Looked up from germline, CDR1 is SGHRS and CDR2 is YFSETQ. V was cut by 1 base and J by 7 bases, with 11 bases left in between. In DNA form, the CDR3 reads TGCGCCAGCAGCTTGTCCGGTTTTGGTGAAAAACTGTTTTTT. Translating it yields CASSLSGFGEKLFF. Full variable domain (missing parts from reference TRBV5-1 and TRBJ1-4): KAGVTQTPRYLIKTRGQQVTLSCSPISGHRSVSWYQQTPGQGLQFLFEYFSETQRNKGNFPGRFSGRQFSNSRSEMNVSTLELGDSALYLCASSLSGFGEKLFFGSGTQLSVL.

The gene calls are TRBV20-1 and TRBJ2-1; tentatively, D is TRBD2 (6 bases). The CDR3 consists of 15 residues. Germline V lookup: CDR1 DFQATT, CDR2 SNEGSKA (reference sequence). The V and J ends lost 6 bases and 5 bases respectively, with 20 bases between them. This chain's CDR3 is CSALSPRDFHNEQFF. CDR3 in DNA: TGCAGTGCCCTCAGCCCCAGGGACTTCCACAATGAGCAGTTCTTC.

This chain joins TRBV5-1 and TRBJ2-7, with D unclear. The CDR3 consists of 14 residues. Per the germline V gene, CDR1 is SGHRS and CDR2 is YFSETQ. The ends were cut back, 1 base at V and 5 bases at J, with 13 bases in the middle. CDR3 residues: CASSLTQSWDEQYF. In DNA form, the CDR3 reads TGCGCCAGCAGCTTGACCCAGAGTTGGGACGAGCAGTACTTC.

The chain joins TRBV28 to TRBJ1-2; a weak D match, TRBD1 (5 bases). Per germline, CDR1 MDHEN and CDR2 SYDVKM. Trimming cost V 8 bases and J 4 bases, with 23 bases left between them. The CDR3 has 16 residues. This CDR3 is CASEPLGFYGGYGYTF. Here the CDR3 DNA reads TGTGCCAGCGAACCCCTAGGATTCTACGGGGGCTATGGCTACACCTTC.